This T cell receptor beta chain appears in the sequencing data of a study of T-cell memory formation after mild COVID-19. The germline V gene encodes CDR1 SGHAT and CDR2 FQNNGV. The CDR3 is 15 residues long. Deletions cut 0 bases from V and 2 bases from J, with 9 bases between. This clonotype was recorded a few times. One entry per CDR3 protein results from TCRdb running MiXCR on the 5' RACE reads. The sample carries about 290,000 distinct CDR3 sequences, 15% recorded once. Sequencing was carried out using PBMCs or a T cell subset sorted from them (not recorded which). The TCR comes from a man between 18 and 29 years old who had mild COVID-19 (a few samples of this study predate the infection). Cell type and time point are not known. This chain uses TRBV11-2 with TRBJ2-3; D is ambiguous. CDR3 sequence reads: CASSLEGSDTDTQYF. The CDR3 DNA sequence: TGTGCCAGCAGCTTAGAGGGGTCTGACACAGATACGCAGTATTTT.